The present TCR beta chain was sequenced within a study of T cells in Graves' hyperthyroidism and ophthalmopathy. RNA transcripts yielded amplified TCR beta CDR3 regions. HTBI primers were employed in a first-round RT-PCR of the TCR CDR3. TCRdb processed the multiplex PCR reads anew with MiXCR; each CDR3 protein has one entry. The table records around 300,000 distinct CDR3 sequences, around 13% of them present only once. An absence of ophthalmopathy progression within 18 months meant stable Graves' hyperthyroidism. V was cut by 1 base and J by 0 bases, with 13 bases left in between. The CDR3 extends over 17 amino acids. CDR1 is LNHNV and CDR2 is YYDKDF in the germline V gene (reference sequence).

V gene TRBV15 combines with J gene TRBJ1-5; possibly TRBD1 for D (5 bases). This sequence originates from a woman in her 40s with Graves' hyperthyroidism. Material: blood. CDR3 nucleotides: TGTGCCACCAGCAGAGGGCAGGGACGTGATAGCAATCAGCCCCAGCATTTT. Protein sequence: CATSRGQGRDSNQPQHF.